Listed below are T cell receptor beta chains from one sample, sequenced in a study of vaccination and CD4 T cells after COVID-19. TCRdb passed the PCR reads through MiXCR, listing each CDR3 protein once. Of 20,000 to 25,000 distinct CDR3 sequences listed, about 33% are singletons. Antigens for these TCRs are unknown. Here the sequenced sample was CD4+ T cells from blood, cultured in vitro, taken about 7 months after SARS-CoV-2 vaccination. The receptors here all came from a human donor who had recovered from COVID-19. The CDR3 runs from the conserved cysteine through the conserved F or W. The order of the fields is V gene, clone size, J gene, CDR3 protein. Clone size is given for some rows only: seen once, a few or many times, or a class if the clone is expanded.

V: TRBV7-9; size: NA; J: TRBJ2-7; CDR3: CASSRDFSSYEQYF
V: TRBV6-1; size: few; J: TRBJ2-3; CDR3: CASRPGLAGVDTQYF
V: TRBV24-1; size: NA; J: TRBJ2-2; CDR3: CATSDSKRSNTGELFF
V: TRBV5-6; size: few; J: TRBJ1-2; CDR3: CASSLFGGALNYGYTF
V: TRBV6-2/TRBV6-3; size: NA; J: TRBJ2-7; CDR3: CASSYAGGGKGYEQYF
V: TRBV27; size: NA; J: TRBJ1-2; CDR3: CASSFSTGGEGYTF
V: TRBV6-1; size: NA; J: TRBJ1-3; CDR3: CASRATQGISGNTIYF
V: TRBV7-6; size: few; J: TRBJ2-1; CDR3: CASSLGAHEQFF
V: TRBV25-1; size: NA; J: TRBJ1-6; CDR3: CASSEPNRGNSPLHF
V: TRBV19; size: NA; J: TRBJ2-3; CDR3: CASSISGFRGDTQYF
V: TRBV20-1; size: NA; J: TRBJ2-1; CDR3: CSARDPSGVGDFNEQFF
V: TRBV20-1; size: NA; J: TRBJ2-7; CDR3: CSALAGGPYEQYF
V: TRBV6-1; size: few; J: TRBJ2-7; CDR3: CASSVGIGGDEQYF
V: TRBV25-1; size: once; J: TRBJ2-3; CDR3: CASSEYGADTQYF
V: TRBV24-1; size: NA; J: TRBJ2-5; CDR3: CATSVSSGRGETQYF